This T cell receptor (beta chain) appears in the sequencing data of a study of blood T cell repertoires in COVID-19. Study information: COVID-19 samples collected from the United States, Italy and Spain covered acute and convalescent phases.

Authors' processing steps: How many nucleated cells were present was estimated from reference gene primer amplification. Assay: immunoSEQ multiplex PCR; the TCRdb copy retains only in-frame clones and omits some. V and J calls and clone size follow that table, whereas D and trimming were derived from the DNA. The sample carries 90,000 to 100,000 clones, 80% to 90% recorded once. Per germline, CDR1 SGHTA and CDR2 FQGNSA. The CDR3 covers 16 residues. Trimming stripped 0 bases from V and 5 bases from J, with 11 bases between. The sequence was obtained from a man aged 80 or over with acute or convalescent COVID-19. Sequenced: peripheral blood. V is TRBV7-2 and J is TRBJ2-6; maybe TRBD1 (5 bases). CDR3 DNA sequence: TGTGCCAGCAGCTTAGCTACAGGCTCGTGGGCCAACGTCCTGACTTTC. Its protein product is CASSLATGSWANVLTF.